The sequence of this T cell receptor (beta chain) was determined in a study of a mutant IDH1 vaccine in newly diagnosed glioma. Turning to the study itself: Patients were started on vaccination 4-6 weeks after radiotherapy alone, or with temozolomide cycles.

CDR1 is LNHDA and CDR2 is SQIVND in the germline V gene (reference sequence). V was shortened by 5 bases and J by 2 bases, with 16 bases between the two germline ends. The CDR3 has 15 amino acids. Repertoires were generated with immunoSEQ multiplex PCR, while TCRdb's copy carries only in-frame clones and drops some. The data hold 50,000 to 75,000 clones, with about four fifths observed a single time. In the case of this clone: What it recognizes is unknown.

Time point given: week 11, during vaccination. Vaccinated patients received 300 ug of mutant IDH1 20-mer peptide per dose, with topical imiquimod. Diagnosis in the donors showed new WHO grade 3 or 4 astrocytomas that were IDH1-mutant and ATRX-lost. The chain uses TRBV19 and TRBJ2-7; perhaps D is TRBD1 or TRBD2 (5 bases each). The sequence came from a man over 45 with glioma. Sequenced material: PBMCs, taken from a glioma patient whose treatment included an IDH1 peptide vaccine. CDR3: CASSHPGRPPYEQYF. CDR3 DNA sequence: TGTGCCAGTAGTCATCCGGGACGTCCTCCCTACGAGCAGTACTTC.